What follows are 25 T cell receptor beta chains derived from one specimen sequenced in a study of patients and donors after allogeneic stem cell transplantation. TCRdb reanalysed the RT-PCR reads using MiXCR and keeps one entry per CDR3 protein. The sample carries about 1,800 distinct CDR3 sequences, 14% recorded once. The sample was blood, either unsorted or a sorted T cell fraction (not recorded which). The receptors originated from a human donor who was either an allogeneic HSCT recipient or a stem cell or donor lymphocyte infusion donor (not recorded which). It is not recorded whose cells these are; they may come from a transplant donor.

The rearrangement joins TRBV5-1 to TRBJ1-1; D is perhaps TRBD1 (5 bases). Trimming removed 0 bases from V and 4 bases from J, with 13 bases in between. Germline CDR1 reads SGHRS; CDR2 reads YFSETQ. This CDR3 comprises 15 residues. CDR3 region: CASSLVLDGGTEAFF. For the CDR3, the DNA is TGCGCCAGCAGCTTGGTACTCGATGGGGGCACTGAAGCTTTCTTT.

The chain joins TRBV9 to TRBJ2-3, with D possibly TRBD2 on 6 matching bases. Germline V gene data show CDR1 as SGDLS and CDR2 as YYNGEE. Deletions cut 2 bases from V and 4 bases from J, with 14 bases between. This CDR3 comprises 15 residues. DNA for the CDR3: TGTGCCAGCAGCGTTTCGGGACTGCAGGCAGATACGCAGTATTTT. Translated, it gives CASSVSGLQADTQYF.

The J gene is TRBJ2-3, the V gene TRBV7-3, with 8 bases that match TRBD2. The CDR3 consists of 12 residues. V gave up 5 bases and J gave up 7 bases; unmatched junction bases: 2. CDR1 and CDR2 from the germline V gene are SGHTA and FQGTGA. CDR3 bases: TGTGCCAGCAGCGTTAGCGGGAATACGCAGTATTTT. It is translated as CASSVSGNTQYF.

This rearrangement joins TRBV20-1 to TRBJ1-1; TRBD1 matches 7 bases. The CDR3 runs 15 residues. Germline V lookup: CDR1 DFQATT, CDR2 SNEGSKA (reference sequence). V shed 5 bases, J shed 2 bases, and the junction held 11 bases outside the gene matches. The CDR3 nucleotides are TGCAGTGCTGGCTCCAGGGGGGGCTTCAACACTGAAGCTTTCTTT. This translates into CSAGSRGGFNTEAFF.

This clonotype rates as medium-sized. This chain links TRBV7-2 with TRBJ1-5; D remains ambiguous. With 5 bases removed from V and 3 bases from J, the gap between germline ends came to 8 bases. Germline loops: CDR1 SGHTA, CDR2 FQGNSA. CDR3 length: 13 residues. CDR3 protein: CASSVRLNQPQHF. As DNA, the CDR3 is TGTGCCAGCAGCGTTAGACTCAATCAGCCCCAGCATTTT.

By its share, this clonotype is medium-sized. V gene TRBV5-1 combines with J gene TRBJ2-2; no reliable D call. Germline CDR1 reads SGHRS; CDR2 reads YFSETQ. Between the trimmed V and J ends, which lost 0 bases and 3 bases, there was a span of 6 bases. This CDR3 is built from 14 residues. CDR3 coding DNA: TGCGCCAGCAGCTTGGAGGCATACACCGGGGAGCTGTTTTTT. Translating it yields CASSLEAYTGELFF.

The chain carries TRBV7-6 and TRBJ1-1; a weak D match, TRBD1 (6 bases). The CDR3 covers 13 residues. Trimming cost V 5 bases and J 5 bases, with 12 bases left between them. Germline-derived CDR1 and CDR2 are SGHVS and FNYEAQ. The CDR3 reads CASSPTGRTEAFF. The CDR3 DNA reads TGTGCCAGCAGCCCCACAGGGAGGACTGAAGCTTTCTTT.

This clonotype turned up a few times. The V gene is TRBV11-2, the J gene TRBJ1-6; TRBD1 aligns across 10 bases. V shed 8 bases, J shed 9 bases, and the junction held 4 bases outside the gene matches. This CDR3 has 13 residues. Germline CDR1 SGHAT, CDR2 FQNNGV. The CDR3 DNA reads TGTGCCAGCGGGGGACAGGGGAGTTCACCCCTCCACTTT. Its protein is CASGGQGSSPLHF.

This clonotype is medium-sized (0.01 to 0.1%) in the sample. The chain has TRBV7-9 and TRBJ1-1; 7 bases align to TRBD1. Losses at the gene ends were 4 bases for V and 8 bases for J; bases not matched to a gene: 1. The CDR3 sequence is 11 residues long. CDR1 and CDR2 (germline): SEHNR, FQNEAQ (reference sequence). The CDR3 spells CASSSTGEAFF. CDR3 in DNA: TGTGCCAGCAGCTCGACAGGGGAAGCTTTCTTT.

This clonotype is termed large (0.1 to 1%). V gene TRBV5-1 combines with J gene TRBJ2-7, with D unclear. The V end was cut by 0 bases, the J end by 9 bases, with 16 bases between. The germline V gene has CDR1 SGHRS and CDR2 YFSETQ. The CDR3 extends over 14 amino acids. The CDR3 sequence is CASSLVSGRSGQYF. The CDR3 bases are TGCGCCAGCAGCTTGGTTTCCGGGCGGTCTGGGCAGTACTTC.

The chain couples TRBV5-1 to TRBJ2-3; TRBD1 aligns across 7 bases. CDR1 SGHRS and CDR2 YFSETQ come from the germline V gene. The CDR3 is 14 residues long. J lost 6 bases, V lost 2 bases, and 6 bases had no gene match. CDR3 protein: CASSFRGQKDTQYF. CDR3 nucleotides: TGCGCCAGCAGCTTCCGGGGACAGAAGGATACGCAGTATTTT.

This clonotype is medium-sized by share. The CDR3 DNA reads TGTGCCAGCAGCCCAGTAGACGGCAACGTCGATCACAATGAGCAGTTCTTC. Encoded protein: CASSPVDGNVDHNEQFF. The rearrangement links TRBV7-9 to TRBJ2-1, with D unclear. CDR3 length: 17 residues. Germline assignment: CDR1 SEHNR and CDR2 FQNEAQ (reference sequence). Trimming removed 5 bases from V and 5 bases from J, with 22 bases in between.

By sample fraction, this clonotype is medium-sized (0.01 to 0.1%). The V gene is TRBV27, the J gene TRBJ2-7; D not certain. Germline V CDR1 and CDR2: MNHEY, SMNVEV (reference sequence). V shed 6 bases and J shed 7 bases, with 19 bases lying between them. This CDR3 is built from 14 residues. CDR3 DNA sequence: TGTGCCAGCAGCCCCCGGACCCAAGGCAGGGAGCAGTACGTC. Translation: CASSPRTQGREQYV.

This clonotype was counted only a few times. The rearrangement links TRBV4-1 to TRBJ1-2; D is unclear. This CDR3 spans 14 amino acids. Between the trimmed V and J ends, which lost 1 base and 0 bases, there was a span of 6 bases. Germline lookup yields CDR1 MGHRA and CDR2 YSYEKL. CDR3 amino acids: CASSQGMANYGYTF. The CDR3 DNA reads TGCGCCAGCAGCCAAGGTATGGCTAACTATGGCTACACCTTC.

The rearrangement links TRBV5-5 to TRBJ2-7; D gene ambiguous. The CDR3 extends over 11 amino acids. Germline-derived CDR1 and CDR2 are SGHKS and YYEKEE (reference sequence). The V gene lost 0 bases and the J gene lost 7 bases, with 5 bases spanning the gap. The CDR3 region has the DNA TGTGCCAGCAGCTTGGCTGAGGAGCAGTACTTC. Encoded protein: CASSLAEEQYF. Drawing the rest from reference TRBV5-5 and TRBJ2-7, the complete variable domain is DAGVTQSPTHLIKTRGQQVTLRCSPISGHKSVSWYQQVLGQGPQFIFQYYEKEERGRGNFPDRFSARQFPNYSSELNVNALLLGDSALYLCASSLAEEQYFGPGTRLTVT.

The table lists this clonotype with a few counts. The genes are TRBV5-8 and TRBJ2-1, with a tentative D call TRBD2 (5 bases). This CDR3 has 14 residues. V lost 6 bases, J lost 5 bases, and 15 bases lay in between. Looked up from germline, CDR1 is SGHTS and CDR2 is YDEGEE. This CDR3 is CASTPRTGNNEQFF. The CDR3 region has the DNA TGTGCCAGCACCCCTCGGACGGGAAACAATGAGCAGTTCTTC.

CDR3 sequence: CATAPDLAGTYTGELFF. The CDR3 DNA follows: TGTGCCACCGCCCCCGATTTAGCGGGGACTTACACCGGGGAGCTGTTTTTT. The V call is TRBV7-2, the J call TRBJ2-2; TRBD2 aligns across 8 bases. Per the germline V gene, CDR1 is SGHTA and CDR2 is FQGNSA. The ends lost 10 bases at V and 3 bases at J; junction bases unmatched: 16. The CDR3 length is 17 residues.

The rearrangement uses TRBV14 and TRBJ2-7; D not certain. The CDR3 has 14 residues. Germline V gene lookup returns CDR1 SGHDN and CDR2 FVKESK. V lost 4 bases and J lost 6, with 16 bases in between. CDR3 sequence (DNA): TGTGCCAGCAGCCGGAGCGTTGGATTACGCGAGCAGTACTTC. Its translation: CASSRSVGLREQYF.

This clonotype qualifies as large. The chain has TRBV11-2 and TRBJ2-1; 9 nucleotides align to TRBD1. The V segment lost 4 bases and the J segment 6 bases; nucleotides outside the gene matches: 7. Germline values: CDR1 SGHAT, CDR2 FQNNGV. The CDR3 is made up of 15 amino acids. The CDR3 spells CASSSPGTGINEQFF. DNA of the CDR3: TGTGCCAGCAGCTCCCCCGGGACAGGGATCAATGAGCAGTTCTTC.

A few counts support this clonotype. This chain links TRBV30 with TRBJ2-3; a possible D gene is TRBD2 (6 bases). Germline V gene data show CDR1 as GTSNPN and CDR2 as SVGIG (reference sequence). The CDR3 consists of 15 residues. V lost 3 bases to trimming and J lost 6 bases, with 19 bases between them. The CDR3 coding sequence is TGTGCCTGGAGGGGGGACTTCCACCGAATGGATACGCAGTATTTT. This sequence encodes CAWRGDFHRMDTQYF.

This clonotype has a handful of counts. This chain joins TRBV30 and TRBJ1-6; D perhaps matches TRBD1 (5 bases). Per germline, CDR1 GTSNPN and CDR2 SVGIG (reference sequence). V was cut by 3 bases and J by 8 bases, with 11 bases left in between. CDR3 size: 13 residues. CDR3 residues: CAWSQQGDSPLHF. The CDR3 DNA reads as TGTGCCTGGAGCCAGCAGGGTGATTCACCCCTCCACTTT.

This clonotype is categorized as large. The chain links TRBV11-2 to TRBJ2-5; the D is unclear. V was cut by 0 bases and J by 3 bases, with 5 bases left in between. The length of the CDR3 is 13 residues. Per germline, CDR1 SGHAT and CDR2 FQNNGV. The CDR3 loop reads CASSLEPEETQYF. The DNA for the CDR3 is TGTGCCAGCAGCTTAGAGCCAGAAGAGACCCAGTACTTC.

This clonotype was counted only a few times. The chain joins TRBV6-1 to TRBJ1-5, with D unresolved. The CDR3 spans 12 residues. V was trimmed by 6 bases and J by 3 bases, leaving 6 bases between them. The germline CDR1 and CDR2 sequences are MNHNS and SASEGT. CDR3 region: CASSQDNQPQHF. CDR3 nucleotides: TGTGCCAGCAGCCAGGACAATCAGCCCCAGCATTTT.

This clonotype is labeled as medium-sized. The CDR3 nucleotides read TGTGCCAGCAGGCCCCTGGGGGATGAGCAGTTCTTC. This translates into CASRPLGDEQFF. The V call is TRBV6-2 or TRBV6-3, the J call TRBJ2-1; D is perhaps TRBD1 or TRBD2 (5 bases each). The CDR3 loop spans 12 amino acids. The V and J ends lost 6 bases and 8 bases respectively, with 11 bases between them. CDR1 MNHEY and CDR2 SVGEGT come from the germline V gene.

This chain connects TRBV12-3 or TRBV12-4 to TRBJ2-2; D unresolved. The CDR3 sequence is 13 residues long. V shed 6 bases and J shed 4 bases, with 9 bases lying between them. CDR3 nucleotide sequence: TGTGCCAGCAGGCCCTCGAGCACCGGGGAGCTGTTTTTT. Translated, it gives CASRPSSTGELFF.